These 14 T cell receptor beta chains share one sample of origin, sequenced in a study of cytomegalovirus exposure and HLA in healthy donors. A multiplex PCR was run with 60 Vbeta primers and 13 Jbeta primers. The assay was immunoSEQ multiplex PCR, and TCRdb's table has in-frame clones only and misses some. The sample lists about 200,000 clones, 70% to 85% occurring once. The material sequenced was PBMCs. The receptors stem from a boy aged 2-15 years in good health and CMV-seronegative.

This sequence joins TRBV7-3 and TRBJ2-6; D is perhaps TRBD1 (6 bases). The CDR3 totals 16 residues. V lost 4 bases to trimming and J lost 4 bases, with 14 bases between them. The germline CDR1 and CDR2 sequences are SGHTA and FQGTGA. The CDR3, as DNA: TGTGCCAGCAGCTCTCAAGGGGGATACGGGGCCAACGTCCTGACTTTC. It specifies CASSSQGGYGANVLTF.

This sequence joins TRBV7-9 and TRBJ2-1; TRBD2 matches 10 bases. This CDR3 is 16 amino acids long. Losses at the gene ends were 5 bases for V and 4 bases for J; bases not matched to a gene: 8. Looked up from germline, CDR1 is SEHNR and CDR2 is FQNEAQ (reference sequence). CDR3 nucleotide sequence: TGTGCCAGCAGCCCCCGGACTAGCGGCTTTTACAATGAGCAGTTCTTC. Encoded protein: CASSPRTSGFYNEQFF.

The CDR3 bases are TGTGCCAGCAGCGGAAGAAGCGGGGTCCTTGGGGATGAGCAGTTCTTC. As protein: CASSGRSGVLGDEQFF. The V and J genes are TRBV9 and TRBJ2-1, with TRBD2 matching over 7 bases. The length of the CDR3 is 16 residues. J was trimmed by 8 bases and V by 3 bases; bases with no gene match: 14. In germline, CDR1 is SGDLS, CDR2 YYNGEE.

The chain combines TRBV20-1 with TRBJ1-1; perhaps TRBD1 as D (6 bases). CDR1 is DFQATT, CDR2 SNEGSKA, per germline (reference sequence). V shed 6 bases and J shed 6 bases, with 11 bases lying between them. CDR3 length: 11 amino acids. CDR3 coding DNA: TGCAGTGCGATTCAGGGGTCTGAAGCTTTCTTT. Protein product: CSAIQGSEAFF.

The chain links TRBV14 to TRBJ1-2; tentatively, D is TRBD1 (5 bases). The V end was cut by 4 bases, the J end by 2 bases, with 11 bases between. CDR3 length: 14 amino acids. Per germline, CDR1 SGHDN and CDR2 FVKESK. CDR3 amino acids: CASSPQGFNYGYTF. The CDR3 DNA follows: TGTGCCAGCAGCCCCCAGGGATTCAACTATGGCTACACCTTC.

The V gene is TRBV29-1, the J gene TRBJ2-5; TRBD1 is a possible D gene (6 bases). The CDR3 sequence is 14 residues long. Trimming shortened V by 6 bases and J by 2 bases, and 16 bases separated the two germline ends. Germline CDR1 is SQVTM and CDR2 is ANQGSEA. CDR3 residues: CSVPDRSRQETQYF. The CDR3 DNA is TGCAGCGTCCCCGACAGGAGTCGTCAAGAGACCCAGTACTTC.

This clone was found a few times. The genes are TRBV6-1 and TRBJ1-3; maybe TRBD1 (5 bases). The germline V gene has CDR1 MNHNS and CDR2 SASEGT. This CDR3 contains 15 residues. V was cut by 2 bases and J by 8 bases, with 16 bases left in between. CDR3 in amino acids: CASSELGGSGHTIYF. CDR3 nucleotide sequence: TGTGCCAGCAGTGAATTGGGGGGATCGGGTCACACCATATATTTT.

This chain connects TRBV7-2 to TRBJ1-1; D gene uncertain. The CDR3 runs 14 residues. The germline CDR1 and CDR2 sequences are SGHTA and FQGNSA. V was shortened by 3 bases and J by 0 bases, with 8 bases between the two germline ends. Written as DNA, the CDR3 is TGTGCCAGCAGCTTGCAGGTAATGAACACTGAAGCTTTCTTT. Translation: CASSLQVMNTEAFF.

The gene calls are TRBV2 and TRBJ2-7; D not certain. The CDR3 length is 14 residues. V was cut by 5 bases and J by 5 bases, with 16 bases left in between. Germline CDR1 is SNHLY and CDR2 is FYNNEI. CDR3 nucleotide sequence: TGTGCCAGCAGTCTAAGAGCGCTTACGGACGAGCAGTACTTC. Residues: CASSLRALTDEQYF.

This clone has only a few counts. In DNA, the CDR3 is TGTGCCAGCATCCTAGCGGGGGGGCTTAATGAGCAGTTCTTC. Its protein product is CASILAGGLNEQFF. The J gene is TRBJ2-1, the V gene TRBV28; TRBD2 matches 12 bases. V shed 7 bases, J shed 7 bases, and the junction held 5 bases outside the gene matches. The CDR3 loop spans 14 amino acids. Germline V gene data show CDR1 as MDHEN and CDR2 as SYDVKM.

Notes on this clone: Other DNA sequences in the same sample also yield this CDR3. The chain is built from TRBV5-1 and TRBJ1-6, with D possibly being TRBD1 (5 bases). CDR3 length equals 16 residues. V was cut by 1 base and J by 7 bases, with 15 bases left in between. Germline assignment: CDR1 SGHRS and CDR2 YFSETQ. The CDR3 reads CASSLLGWGPNSPLHF. DNA for the CDR3: TGCGCCAGCAGCTTGTTGGGCTGGGGCCCCAATTCACCCCTCCACTTT.

The chain carries TRBV10-3 and TRBJ2-7, with a possible D match to TRBD2 (5 bases). The CDR3 totals 17 residues. Trimming pared 0 bases from V and 2 bases from J, leaving 17 bases between. The V gene's germline CDR1 is ENHRY and CDR2 SYGVKD. CDR3 sequence reads: CAISESNRVRRTYEQYF. CDR3 nucleotide sequence: TGTGCCATCAGTGAGTCGAATAGGGTGAGGAGGACCTACGAGCAGTACTTC.

This chain links TRBV9 with TRBJ1-2; D not resolved. Germline V gene sequence: CDR1 SGDLS, CDR2 YYNGEE. CDR3 length equals 15 residues. Trimming took off 4 bases at V and 4 bases at J, with 17 bases between the two ends. CDR3 amino acids: CASSSRGGLGYGYTF. As DNA, the CDR3 is TGTGCCAGCAGCTCCCGTGGCGGGTTGGGCTATGGCTACACCTTC.

In its sample, this clone was seen a few times. The chain uses TRBV6-5 and TRBJ2-7; weak D call: TRBD2 (6 bases). Germline V CDR1 and CDR2: MNHEY, SVGAGI. The CDR3 runs to 15 residues. V was pared by 0 bases and J by 8 bases, with 17 bases between. The CDR3 DNA follows: TGTGCCAGCAGTTACTCTACGCTAGCGCCGTACAAGCAGTACTTC. It yields the protein CASSYSTLAPYKQYF.